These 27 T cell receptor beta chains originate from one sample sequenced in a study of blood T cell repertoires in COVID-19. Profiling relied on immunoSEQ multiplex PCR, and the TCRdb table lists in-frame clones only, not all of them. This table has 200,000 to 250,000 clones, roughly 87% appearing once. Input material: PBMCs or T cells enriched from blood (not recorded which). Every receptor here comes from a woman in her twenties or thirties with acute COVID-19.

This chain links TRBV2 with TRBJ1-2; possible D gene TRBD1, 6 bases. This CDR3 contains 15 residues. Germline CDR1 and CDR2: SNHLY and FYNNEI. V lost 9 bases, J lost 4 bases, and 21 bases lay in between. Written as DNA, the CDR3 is TGTGCCAGACATCTTTCAGGGGAGCTAAGCTATGGCTACACCTTC. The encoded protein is CARHLSGELSYGYTF.

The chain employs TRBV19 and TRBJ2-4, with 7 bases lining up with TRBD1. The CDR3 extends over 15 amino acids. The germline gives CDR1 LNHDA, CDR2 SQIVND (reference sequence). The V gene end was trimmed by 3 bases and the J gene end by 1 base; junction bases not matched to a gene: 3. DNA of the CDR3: TGTGCCAGTAGTATTACAGGGGCGGCCAAAAACATTCAGTACTTC. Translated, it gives CASSITGAAKNIQYF.

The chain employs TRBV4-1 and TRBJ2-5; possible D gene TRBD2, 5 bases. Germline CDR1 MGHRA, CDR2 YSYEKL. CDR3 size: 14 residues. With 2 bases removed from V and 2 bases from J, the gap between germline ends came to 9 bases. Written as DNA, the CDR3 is TGCGCCAGCAGCCAATCGGACTGGCAAGAGACCCAGTACTTC. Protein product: CASSQSDWQETQYF.

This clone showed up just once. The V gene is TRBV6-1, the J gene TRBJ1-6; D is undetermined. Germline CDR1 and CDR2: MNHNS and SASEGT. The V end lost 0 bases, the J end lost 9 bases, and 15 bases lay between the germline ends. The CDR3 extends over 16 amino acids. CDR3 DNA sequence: TGTGCCAGCAGTGAAGCAATGCCTGGAGGAGTTTCACCCCTCCACTTT. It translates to CASSEAMPGGVSPLHF.

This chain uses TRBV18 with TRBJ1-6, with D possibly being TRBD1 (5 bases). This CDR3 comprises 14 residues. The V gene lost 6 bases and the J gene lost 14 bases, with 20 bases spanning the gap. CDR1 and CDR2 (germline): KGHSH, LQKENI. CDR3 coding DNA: TGTGCCAGCTCTTCGGGGGTACAGGTCGGGTCCCTCCACTTT. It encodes CASSSGVQVGSLHF. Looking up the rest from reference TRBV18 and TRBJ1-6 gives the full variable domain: NAGVMQNPRHLVRRRGQEARLRCSPMKGHSHVYWYRQLPEEGLKFMVYLQKENIIDESGMPKERFSAEFPKEGPSILRIQQVVRGDSAAYFCASSSGVQVGSLHFGNGTRLTVT.

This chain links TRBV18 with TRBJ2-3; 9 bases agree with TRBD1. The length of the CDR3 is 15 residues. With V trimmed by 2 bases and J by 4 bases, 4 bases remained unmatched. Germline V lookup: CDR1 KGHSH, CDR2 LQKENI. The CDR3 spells CASSPGTGKADTQYF. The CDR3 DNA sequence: TGTGCCAGCTCACCAGGGACAGGGAAGGCAGATACGCAGTATTTT.

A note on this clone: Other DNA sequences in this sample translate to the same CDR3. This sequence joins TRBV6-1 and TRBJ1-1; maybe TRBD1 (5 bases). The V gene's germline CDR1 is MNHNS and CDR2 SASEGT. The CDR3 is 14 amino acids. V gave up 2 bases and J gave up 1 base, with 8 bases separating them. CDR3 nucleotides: TGTGCCAGCAGTGAATTGGGGGGGAACACTGAAGCTTTCTTT. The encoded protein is CASSELGGNTEAFF.

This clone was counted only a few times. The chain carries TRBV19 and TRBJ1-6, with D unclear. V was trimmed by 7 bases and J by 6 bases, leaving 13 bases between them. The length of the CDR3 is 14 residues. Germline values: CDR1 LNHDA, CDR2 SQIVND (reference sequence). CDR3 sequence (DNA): TGTGCCAGTACCGCGGACTGGGGTAATTCACCCCTCCACTTT. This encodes CASTADWGNSPLHF. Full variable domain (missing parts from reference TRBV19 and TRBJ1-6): DGGITQSPKYLFRKEGQNVTLSCEQNLNHDAMYWYRQDPGQGLRLIYYSQIVNDFQKGDIAEGYSVSREKKESFPLTVTSAQKNPTAFYLCASTADWGNSPLHFGNGTRLTVT.

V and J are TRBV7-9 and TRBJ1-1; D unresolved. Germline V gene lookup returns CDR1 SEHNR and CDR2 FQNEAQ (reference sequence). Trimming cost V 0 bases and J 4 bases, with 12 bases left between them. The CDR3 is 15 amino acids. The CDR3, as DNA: TGTGCCAGCAGCTTAGCGAGTGCGGGCGGCACTGAAGCTTTCTTT. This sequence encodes CASSLASAGGTEAFF.

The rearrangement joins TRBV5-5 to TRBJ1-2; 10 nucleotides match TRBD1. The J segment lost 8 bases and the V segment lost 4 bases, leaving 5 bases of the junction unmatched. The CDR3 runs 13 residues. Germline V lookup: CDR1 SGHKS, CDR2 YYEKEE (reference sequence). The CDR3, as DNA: TGTGCCAGCAGCCAGACAGGGGGCATGGGCTACACCTTC. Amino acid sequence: CASSQTGGMGYTF.

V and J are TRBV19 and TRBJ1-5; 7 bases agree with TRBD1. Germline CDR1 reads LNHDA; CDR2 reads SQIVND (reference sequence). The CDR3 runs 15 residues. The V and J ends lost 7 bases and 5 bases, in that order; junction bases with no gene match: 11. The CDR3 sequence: CASTPGQYIDQPQHF. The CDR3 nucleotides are TGTGCCAGTACCCCGGGACAGTATATAGATCAGCCCCAGCATTTT.

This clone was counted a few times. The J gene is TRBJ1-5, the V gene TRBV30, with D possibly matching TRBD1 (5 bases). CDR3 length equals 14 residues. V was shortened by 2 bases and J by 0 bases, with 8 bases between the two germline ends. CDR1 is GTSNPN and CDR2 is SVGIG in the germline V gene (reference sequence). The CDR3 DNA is TGTGCCTGGAGTCACGACAGTAGCAATCAGCCCCAGCATTTT. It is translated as CAWSHDSSNQPQHF. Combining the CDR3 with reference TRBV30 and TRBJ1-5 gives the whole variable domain SQTIHQWPATLVQPVGSPLSLECTVEGTSNPNLYWYRQAAGRGLQLLFYSVGIGQISSEVPQNLSASRPQDRQFILSSKKLLLSDSGFYLCAWSHDSSNQPQHFGDGTRLSIL.

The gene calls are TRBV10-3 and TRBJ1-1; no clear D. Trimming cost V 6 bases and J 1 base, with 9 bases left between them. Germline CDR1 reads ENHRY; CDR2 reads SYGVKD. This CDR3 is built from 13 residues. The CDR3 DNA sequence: TGTGCCATCAGGAGGGTAGGGAACACTGAAGCTTTCTTT. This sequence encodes CAIRRVGNTEAFF.

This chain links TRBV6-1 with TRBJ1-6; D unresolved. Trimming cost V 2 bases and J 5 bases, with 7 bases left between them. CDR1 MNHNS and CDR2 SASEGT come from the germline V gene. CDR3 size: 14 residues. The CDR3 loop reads CASSEIQNNSPLHF. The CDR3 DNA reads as TGTGCCAGCAGTGAAATACAGAATAATTCACCCCTCCACTTT.

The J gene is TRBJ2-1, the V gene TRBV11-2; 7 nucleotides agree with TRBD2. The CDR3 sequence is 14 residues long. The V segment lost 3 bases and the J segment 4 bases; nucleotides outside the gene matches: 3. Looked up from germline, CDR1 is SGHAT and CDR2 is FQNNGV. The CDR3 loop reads CASSFTSAYNEQFF. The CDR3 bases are TGTGCCAGCAGCTTCACTAGCGCTTACAATGAGCAGTTCTTC.

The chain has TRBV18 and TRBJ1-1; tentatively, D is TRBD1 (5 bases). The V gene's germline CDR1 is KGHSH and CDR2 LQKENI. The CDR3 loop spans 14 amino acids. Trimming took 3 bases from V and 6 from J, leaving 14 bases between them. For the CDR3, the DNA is TGTGCCAGCTCACCGAACGGTGGGACTCCTGAAGCTTTCTTT. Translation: CASSPNGGTPEAFF.

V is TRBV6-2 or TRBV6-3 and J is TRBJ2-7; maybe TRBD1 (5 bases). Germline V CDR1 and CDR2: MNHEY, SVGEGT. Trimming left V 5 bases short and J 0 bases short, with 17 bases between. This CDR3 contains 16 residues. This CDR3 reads CASSRRRQSDSYEQYF. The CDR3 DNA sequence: TGTGCCAGCAGTCGCCGGAGACAGAGCGACTCCTACGAGCAGTACTTC.

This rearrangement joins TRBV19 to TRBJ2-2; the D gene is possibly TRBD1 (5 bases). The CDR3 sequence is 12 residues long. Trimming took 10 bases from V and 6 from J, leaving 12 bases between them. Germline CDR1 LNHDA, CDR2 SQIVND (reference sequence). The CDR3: CATHRHAGELFF. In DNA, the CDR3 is TGTGCCACCCACAGGCACGCCGGGGAGCTGTTTTTT.

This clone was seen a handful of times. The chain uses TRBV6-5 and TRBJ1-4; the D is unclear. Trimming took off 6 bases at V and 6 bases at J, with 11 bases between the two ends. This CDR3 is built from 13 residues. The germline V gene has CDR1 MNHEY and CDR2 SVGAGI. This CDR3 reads CASSPRSDEKLFF. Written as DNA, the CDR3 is TGTGCCAGCAGCCCACGGTCGGATGAAAAACTGTTTTTT.

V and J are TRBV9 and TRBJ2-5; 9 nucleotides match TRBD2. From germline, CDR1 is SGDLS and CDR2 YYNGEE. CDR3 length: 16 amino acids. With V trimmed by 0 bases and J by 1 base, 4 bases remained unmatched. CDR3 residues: CASSVAVAGAQETQYF. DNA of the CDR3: TGTGCCAGCAGCGTAGCTGTAGCGGGGGCCCAAGAGACCCAGTACTTC.

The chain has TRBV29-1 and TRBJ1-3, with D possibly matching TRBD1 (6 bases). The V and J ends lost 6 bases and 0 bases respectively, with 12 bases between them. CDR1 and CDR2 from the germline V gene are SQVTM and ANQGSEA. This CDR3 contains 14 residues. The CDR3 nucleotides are TGCAGCGTCAGGACAGATTCCTCTGGAAACACCATATATTTT. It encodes CSVRTDSSGNTIYF.

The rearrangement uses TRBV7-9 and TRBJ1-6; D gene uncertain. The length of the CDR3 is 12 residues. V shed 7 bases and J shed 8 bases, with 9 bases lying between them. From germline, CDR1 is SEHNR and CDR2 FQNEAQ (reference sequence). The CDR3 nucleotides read TGTGCCAGCACGACGGAGGATTCACCCCTCCACTTT. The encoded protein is CASTTEDSPLHF.

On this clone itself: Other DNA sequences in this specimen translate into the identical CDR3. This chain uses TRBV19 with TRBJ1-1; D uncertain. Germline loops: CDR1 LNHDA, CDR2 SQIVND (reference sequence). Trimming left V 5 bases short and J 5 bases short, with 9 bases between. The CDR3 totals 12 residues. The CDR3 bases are TGTGCCAGTAGTCCGGGAAGGACTGAAGCTTTCTTT. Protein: CASSPGRTEAFF.

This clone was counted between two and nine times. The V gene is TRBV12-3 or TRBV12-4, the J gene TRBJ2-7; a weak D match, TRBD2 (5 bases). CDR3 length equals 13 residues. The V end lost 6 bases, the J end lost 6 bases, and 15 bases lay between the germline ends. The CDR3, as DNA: TGTGCCAGCAGGACCGGGCCTGAGGGCGAGCAGTACTTC. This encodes CASRTGPEGEQYF.

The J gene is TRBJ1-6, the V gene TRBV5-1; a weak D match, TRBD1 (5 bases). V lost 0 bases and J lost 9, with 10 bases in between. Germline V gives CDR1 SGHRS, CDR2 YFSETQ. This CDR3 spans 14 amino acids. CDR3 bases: TGCGCCAGCAGCTTGGTAACAGGCAGTTCACCCCTCCACTTT. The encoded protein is CASSLVTGSSPLHF.

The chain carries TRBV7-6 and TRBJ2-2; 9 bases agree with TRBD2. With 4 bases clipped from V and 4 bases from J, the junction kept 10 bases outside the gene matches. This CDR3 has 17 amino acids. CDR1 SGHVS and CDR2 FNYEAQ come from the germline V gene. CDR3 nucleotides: TGTGCCAGCAGCTCCTTGGGTAGCGGGGGACTCACCGGGGAGCTGTTTTTT. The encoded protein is CASSSLGSGGLTGELFF.

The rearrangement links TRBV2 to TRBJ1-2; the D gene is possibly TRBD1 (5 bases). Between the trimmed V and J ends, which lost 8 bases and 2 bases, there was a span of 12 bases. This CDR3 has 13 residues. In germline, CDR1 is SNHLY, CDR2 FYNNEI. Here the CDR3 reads CASLRGENYGYTF. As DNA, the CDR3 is TGTGCCAGCCTCCGGGGGGAAAACTATGGCTACACCTTC.